Sequencing of this TCR beta chain was carried out in a study of response to subunit inactivated influenza vaccine. MiXCR was run by TCRdb on the RT-PCR reads, yielding one entry per CDR3 protein. In the table there are roughly 760,000 distinct CDR3 sequences, 21% of which are singletons. In this sample, this clonotype turned up a few times. Looked up from germline, CDR1 is LNHNV and CDR2 is YYDKDF (reference sequence). The CDR3 loop spans 14 amino acids. V lost 4 bases and J 0 bases, leaving 10 bases between the germline ends. The TCR originated in a man in his fifties who received an inactivated influenza vaccine. V is TRBV15 and J is TRBJ2-7, with D unclear. The sample here was PBMCs from blood, taken 4 to 6 days after vaccination. CDR3 protein: CATSIHLDSYEQYF. The CDR3 DNA sequence: TGTGCCACCAGCATACACTTAGACTCCTACGAGCAGTACTTC.